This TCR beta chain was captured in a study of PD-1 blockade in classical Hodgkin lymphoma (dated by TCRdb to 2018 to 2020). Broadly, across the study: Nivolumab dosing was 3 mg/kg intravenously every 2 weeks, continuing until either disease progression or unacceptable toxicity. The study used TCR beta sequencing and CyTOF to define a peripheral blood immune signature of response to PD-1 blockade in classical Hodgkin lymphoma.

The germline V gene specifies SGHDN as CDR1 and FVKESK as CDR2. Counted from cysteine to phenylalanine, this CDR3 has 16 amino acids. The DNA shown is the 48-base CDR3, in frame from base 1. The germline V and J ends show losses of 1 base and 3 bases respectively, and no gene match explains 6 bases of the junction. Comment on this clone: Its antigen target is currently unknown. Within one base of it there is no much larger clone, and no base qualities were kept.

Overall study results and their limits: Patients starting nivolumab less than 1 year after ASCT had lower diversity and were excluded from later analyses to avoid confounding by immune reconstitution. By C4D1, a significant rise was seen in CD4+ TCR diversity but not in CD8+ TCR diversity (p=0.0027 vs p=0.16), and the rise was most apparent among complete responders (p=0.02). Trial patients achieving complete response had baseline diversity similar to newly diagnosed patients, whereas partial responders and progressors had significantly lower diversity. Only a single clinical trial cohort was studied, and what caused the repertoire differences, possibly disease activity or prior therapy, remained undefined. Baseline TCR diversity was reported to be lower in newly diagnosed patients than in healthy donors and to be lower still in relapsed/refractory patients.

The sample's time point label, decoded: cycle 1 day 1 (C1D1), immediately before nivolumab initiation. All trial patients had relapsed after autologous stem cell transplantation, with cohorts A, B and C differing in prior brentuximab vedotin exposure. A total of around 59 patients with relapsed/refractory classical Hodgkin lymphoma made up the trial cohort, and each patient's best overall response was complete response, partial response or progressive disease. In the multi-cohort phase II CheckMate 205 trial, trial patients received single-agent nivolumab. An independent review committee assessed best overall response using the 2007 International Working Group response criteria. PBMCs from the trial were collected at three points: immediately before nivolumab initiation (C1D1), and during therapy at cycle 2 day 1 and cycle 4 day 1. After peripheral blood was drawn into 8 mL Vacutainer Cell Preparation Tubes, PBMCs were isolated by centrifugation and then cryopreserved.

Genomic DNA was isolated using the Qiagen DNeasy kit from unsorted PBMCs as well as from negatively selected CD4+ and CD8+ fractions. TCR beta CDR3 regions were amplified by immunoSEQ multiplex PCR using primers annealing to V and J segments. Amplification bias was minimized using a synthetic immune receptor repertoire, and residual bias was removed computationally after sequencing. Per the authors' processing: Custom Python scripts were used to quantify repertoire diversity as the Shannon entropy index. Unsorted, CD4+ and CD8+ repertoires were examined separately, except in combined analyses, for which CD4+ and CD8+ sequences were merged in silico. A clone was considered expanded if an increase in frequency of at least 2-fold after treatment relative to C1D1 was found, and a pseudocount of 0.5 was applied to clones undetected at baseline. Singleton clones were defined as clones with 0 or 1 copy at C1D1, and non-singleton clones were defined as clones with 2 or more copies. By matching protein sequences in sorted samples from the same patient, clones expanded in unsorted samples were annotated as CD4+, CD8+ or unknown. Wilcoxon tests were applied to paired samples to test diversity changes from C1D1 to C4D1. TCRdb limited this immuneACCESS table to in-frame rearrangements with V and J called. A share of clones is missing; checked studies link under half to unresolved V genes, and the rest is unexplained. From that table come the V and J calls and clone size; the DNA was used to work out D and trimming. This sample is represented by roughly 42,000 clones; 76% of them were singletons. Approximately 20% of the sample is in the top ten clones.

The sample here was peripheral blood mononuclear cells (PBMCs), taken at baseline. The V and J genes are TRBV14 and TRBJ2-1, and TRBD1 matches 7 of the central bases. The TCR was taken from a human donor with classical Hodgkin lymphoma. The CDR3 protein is CASSQALQGYYNEQFF. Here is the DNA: TGTGCCAGCAGCCAAGCCTTACAGGGGTACTACAATGAGCAGTTCTTC.